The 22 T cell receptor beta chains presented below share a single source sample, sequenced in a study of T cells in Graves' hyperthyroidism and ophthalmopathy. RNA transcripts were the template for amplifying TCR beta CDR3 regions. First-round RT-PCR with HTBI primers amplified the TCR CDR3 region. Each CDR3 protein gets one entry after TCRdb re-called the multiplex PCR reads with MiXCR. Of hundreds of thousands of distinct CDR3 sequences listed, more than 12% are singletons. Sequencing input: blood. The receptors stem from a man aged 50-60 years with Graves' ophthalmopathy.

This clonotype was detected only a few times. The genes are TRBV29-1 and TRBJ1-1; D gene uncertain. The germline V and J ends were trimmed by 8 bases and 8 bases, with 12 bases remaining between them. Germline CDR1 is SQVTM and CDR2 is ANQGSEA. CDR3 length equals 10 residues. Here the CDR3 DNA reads TGCAGCACTACTGAGGCGGAAGCTTTCTTT. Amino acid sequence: CSTTEAEAFF.

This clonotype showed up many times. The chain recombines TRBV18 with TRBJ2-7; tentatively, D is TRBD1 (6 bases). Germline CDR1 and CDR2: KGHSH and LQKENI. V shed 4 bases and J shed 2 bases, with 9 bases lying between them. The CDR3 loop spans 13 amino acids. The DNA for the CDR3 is TGTGCCAGCTCACACAGGGTCACCTACGAGCAGTACTTC. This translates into CASSHRVTYEQYF.

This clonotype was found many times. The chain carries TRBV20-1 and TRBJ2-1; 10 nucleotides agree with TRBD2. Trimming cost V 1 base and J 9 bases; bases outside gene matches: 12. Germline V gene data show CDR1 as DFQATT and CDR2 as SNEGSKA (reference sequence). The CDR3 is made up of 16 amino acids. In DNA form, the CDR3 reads TGCAGTGCTAGAGGTGGGGCTAGCGGGAGCCAAGGTGAGCAGTTCTTC. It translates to CSARGGASGSQGEQFF.

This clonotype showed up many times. The chain's CDR3 is CASTGPNPNQPQHF. For the CDR3, the DNA is TGTGCCAGTACTGGACCGAATCCCAATCAGCCCCAGCATTTT. J is TRBJ1-5 and V is TRBV2; no definite D call. Trimming took off 9 bases at V and 3 bases at J, with 15 bases between the two ends. Germline values: CDR1 SNHLY, CDR2 FYNNEI. This CDR3 has 14 amino acids.

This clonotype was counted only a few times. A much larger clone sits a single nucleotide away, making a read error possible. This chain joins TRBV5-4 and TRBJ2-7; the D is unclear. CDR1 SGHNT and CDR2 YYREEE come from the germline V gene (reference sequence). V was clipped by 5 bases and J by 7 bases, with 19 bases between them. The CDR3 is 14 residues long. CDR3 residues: CASRMGSRSGEQYF. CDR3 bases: TGTGCCAGCAGGATGGGGTCTCGTTCCGGTGAGCAGTACTTC.

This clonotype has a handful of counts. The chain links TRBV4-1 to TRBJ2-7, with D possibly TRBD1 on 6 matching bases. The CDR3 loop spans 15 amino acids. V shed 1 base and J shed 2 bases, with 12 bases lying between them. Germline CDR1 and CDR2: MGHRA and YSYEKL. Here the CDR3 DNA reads TGCGCCAGCAGCCAAGTATCAGGACAGACCTACGAGCAGTACTTC. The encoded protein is CASSQVSGQTYEQYF.

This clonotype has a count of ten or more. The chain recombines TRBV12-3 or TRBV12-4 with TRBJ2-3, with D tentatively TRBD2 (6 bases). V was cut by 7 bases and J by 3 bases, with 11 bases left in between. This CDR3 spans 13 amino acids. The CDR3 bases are TGTGCCAGCACCCCGGGGGAGACAGATACGCAGTATTTT. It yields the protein CASTPGETDTQYF.

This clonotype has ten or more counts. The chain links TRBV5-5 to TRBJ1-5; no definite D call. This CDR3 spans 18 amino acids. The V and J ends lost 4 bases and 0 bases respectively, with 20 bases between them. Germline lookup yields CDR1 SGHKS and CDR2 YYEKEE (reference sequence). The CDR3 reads CASSVYYQREASNQPQHF. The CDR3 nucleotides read TGTGCCAGCAGCGTCTACTATCAGAGGGAAGCTAGCAATCAGCCCCAGCATTTT.

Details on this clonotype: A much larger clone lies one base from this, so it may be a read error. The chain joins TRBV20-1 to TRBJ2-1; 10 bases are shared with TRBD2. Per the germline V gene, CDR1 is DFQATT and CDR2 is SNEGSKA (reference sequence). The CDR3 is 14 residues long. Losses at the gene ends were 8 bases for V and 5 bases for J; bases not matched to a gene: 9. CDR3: CSLQLAGIHNEQFF. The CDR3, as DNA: TGCAGTCTTCAACTAGCGGGAATCCACAATGAGCAGTTCTTC.

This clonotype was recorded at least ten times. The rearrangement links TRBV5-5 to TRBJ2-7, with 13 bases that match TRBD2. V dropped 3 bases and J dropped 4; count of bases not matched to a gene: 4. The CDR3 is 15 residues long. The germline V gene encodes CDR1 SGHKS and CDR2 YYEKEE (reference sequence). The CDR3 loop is CASSWGLAGTYEQYF. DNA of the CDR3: TGTGCCAGCAGCTGGGGACTAGCGGGGACGTACGAGCAGTACTTC.

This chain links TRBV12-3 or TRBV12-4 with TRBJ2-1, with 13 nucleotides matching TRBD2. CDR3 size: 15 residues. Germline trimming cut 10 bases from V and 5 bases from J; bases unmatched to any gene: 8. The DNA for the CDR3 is TGTGCCACCCGGACTAGCGGGAGCAGTAACAATGAGCAGTTCTTC. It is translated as CATRTSGSSNNEQFF.

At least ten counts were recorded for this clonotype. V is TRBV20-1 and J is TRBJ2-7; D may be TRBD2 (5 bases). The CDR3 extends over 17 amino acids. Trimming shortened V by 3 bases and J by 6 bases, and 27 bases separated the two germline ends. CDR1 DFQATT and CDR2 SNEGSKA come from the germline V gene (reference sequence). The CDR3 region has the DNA TGCAGTGCTAGTCCCCCCCCGCGGCGAGGGAGCTTAGGCGAGCAGTACTTC. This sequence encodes CSASPPPRRGSLGEQYF.

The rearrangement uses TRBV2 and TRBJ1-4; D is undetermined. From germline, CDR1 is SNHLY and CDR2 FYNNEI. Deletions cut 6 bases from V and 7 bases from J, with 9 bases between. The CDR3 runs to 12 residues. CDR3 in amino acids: CASRVEGEKLFF. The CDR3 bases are TGTGCCAGCAGGGTAGAAGGTGAAAAACTGTTTTTT.

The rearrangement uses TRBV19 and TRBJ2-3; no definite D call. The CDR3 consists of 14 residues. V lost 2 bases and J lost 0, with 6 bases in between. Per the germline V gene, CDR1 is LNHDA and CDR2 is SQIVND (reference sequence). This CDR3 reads CASSIRSSTDTQYF. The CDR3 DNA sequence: TGTGCCAGTAGTATAAGATCGAGCACAGATACGCAGTATTTT.

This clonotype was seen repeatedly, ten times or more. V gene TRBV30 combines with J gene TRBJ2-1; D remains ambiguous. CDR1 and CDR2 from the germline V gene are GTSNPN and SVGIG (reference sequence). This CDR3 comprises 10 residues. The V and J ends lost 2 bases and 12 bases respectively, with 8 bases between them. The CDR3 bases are TGTGCCTGGAGTAACCCCGGGCAGTTCTTC. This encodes CAWSNPGQFF.

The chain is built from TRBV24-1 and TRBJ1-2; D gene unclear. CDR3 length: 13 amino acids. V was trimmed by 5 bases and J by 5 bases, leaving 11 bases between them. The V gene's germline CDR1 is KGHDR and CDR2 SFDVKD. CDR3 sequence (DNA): TGTGCCACCAGTGTTGGACGCCATTATGGCTACACCTTC. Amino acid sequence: CATSVGRHYGYTF.

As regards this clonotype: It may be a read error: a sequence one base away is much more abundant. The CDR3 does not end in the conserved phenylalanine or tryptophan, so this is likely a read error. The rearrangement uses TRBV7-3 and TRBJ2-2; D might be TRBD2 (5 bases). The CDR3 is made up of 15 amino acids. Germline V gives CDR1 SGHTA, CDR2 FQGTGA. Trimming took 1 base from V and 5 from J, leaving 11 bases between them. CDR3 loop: CASSLNSPGTGELFL. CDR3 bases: TGTGCCAGCAGCTTAAACAGTCCGGGAACCGGGGAGCTGTTTCTT.

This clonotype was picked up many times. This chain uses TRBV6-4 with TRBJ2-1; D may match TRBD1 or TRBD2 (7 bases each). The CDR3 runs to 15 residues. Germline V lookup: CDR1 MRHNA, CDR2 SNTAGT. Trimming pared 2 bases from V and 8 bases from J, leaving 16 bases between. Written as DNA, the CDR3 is TGTGCCAGCAGTGACGGGGAGGGGGCGTCGGATGAGCAGTTCTTC. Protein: CASSDGEGASDEQFF.

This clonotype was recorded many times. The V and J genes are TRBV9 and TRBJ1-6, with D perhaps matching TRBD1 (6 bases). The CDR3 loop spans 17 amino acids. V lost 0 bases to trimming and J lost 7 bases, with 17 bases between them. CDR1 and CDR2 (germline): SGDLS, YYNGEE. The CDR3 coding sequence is TGTGCCAGCAGCGTAGACGGTGGAGGGGGGCAGAATTCACCCCTCCACTTT. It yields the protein CASSVDGGGGQNSPLHF.

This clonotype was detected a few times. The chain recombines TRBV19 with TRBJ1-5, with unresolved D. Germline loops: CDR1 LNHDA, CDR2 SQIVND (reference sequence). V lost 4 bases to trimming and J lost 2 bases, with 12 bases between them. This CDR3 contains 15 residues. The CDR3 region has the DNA TGTGCCAGTAGTACCCAAAATTCGGGCAATCAGCCCCAGCATTTT. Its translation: CASSTQNSGNQPQHF.

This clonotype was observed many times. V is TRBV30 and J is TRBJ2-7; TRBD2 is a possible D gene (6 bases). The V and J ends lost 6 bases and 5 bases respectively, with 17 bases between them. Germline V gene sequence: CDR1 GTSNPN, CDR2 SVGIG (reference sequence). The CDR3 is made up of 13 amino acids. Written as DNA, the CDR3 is TGTGCCTGCTCTCGTGGGAGGTCGAACGAGCAGTACTTC. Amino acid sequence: CACSRGRSNEQYF.

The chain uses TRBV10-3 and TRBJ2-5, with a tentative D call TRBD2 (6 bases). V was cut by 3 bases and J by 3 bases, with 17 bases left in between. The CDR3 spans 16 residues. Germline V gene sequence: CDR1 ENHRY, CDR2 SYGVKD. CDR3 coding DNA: TGTGCCATCAGTGAACCTCCCGGCGGGAAGGAAGAGACCCAGTACTTC. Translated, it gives CAISEPPGGKEETQYF.